This T cell receptor (beta chain) was documented in a study of graft-versus-host responses after intestinal transplantation. The table lists this clone with a few counts. Its specificity is not known. Study-level points and caveats: Researchers found GvH clones in recipient marrow, and some showed up first in ileum or blood.

Method: immunoSEQ multiplex PCR; TCRdb's copy keeps in-frame clones and lacks some. The table lists roughly 20,000 clones, about 89% of them singletons. The sequencing used PBMCs, collected 230 to 240 days after intestinal transplant. The receptor was isolated from a human patient who received an intestinal transplant, so some T cells may come from the graft donor.

The CDR3 loop is CARLVANEKLFF. CDR3 nucleotides: TGTGCCAGGTTGGTAGCTAATGAAAAACTGTTTTTT. The chain combines TRBV19 with TRBJ1-4; D not resolved. Per germline, CDR1 LNHDA and CDR2 SQIVND (reference sequence). Trimming removed 9 bases at V and 3 bases at J, with 8 bases between. This CDR3 has 12 amino acids. Full variable domain (rest looked up from reference TRBV19 and TRBJ1-4): DGGITQSPKYLFRKEGQNVTLSCEQNLNHDAMYWYRQDPGQGLRLIYYSQIVNDFQKGDIAEGYSVSREKKESFPLTVTSAQKNPTAFYLCARLVANEKLFFGSGTQLSVL.